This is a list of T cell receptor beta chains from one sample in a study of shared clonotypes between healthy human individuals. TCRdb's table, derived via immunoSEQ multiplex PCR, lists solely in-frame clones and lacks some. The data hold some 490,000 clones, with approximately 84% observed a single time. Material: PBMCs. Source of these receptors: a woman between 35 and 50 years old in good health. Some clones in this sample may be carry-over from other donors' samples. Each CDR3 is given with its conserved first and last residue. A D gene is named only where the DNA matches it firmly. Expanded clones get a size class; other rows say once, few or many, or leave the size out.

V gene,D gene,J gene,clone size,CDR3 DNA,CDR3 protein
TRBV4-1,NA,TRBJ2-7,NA,TGCGCCAGCAGCCAGTGGGCCACCGCTGGCGAGCAGTACTTC,CASSQWATAGEQYF
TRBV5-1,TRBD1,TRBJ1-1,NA,TGCGCCAGCAGCTTGGGGCCCCAGGGGGACGGCACTGAAGCTTTCTTT,CASSLGPQGDGTEAFF
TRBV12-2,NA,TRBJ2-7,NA,TGTGCAAGCCATCCCAGATCCCAGTCAAGCTCCTACGAGCAGTACTTC,CASHPRSQSSSYEQYF
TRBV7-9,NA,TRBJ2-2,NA,TGTGCCAGCAGCCCGTATGGACAGAGCGGGGAGCTGTTTTTT,CASSPYGQSGELFF
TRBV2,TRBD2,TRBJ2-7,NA,TGTGCCAGCATTGGGCGGGAGCTCTACGAGCAGTACTTC,CASIGRELYEQYF
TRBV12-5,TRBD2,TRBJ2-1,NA,TGTGCTAGTGGTTCCGTTGGACTAGCGGGCTTACATGAGCAGTTCTTC,CASGSVGLAGLHEQFF
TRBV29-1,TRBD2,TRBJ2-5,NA,TGCAGCGCCCGGGGGGGTCGAGAGACCCAGTACTTC,CSARGGRETQYF
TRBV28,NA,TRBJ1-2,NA,TGTGCCAGCAGGCCCACCCCCGCTAACTATGGCTACACCTTC,CASRPTPANYGYTF
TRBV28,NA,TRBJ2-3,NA,TGTGCCACCGTAGGCGGCTACCGCACAGATACGCAGTATTTT,CATVGGYRTDTQYF
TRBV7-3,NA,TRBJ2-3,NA,TGTGCCAGCAGCTTAAACCCGGAGTTGGATACGCAGTATTTT,CASSLNPELDTQYF
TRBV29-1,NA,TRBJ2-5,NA,TGCAGCGTTGATTGGGGGTTCGAGGAGACCCAGTACTTC,CSVDWGFEETQYF
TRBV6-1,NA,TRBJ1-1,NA,TGTGCCAGCATAGTGGAACACGGCATCACTGAAGCTTTCTTT,CASIVEHGITEAFF
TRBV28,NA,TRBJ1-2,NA,TGTGCCAGCAGTTTTCCCGGGGGGTATGGCTACACCTTC,CASSFPGGYGYTF
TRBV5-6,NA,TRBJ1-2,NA,TGTGCCAGCAGGGCTGACACTGTCTATGGCTACACCTTC,CASRADTVYGYTF
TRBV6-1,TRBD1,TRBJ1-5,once,TGTGCCAGCAGTGGACAGGGATGGAATCAGCCCCAGCATTTT,CASSGQGWNQPQHF
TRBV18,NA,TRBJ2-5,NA,TGTGCCAGCTCACCAGGAATGGATCTAGGGGGAGAGACCCAGTACTTC,CASSPGMDLGGETQYF
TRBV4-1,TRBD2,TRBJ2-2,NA,TGCGCCAGCCGATCCCAACCAGCGGGAGGGGAGACGAACACCGGGGAGCTGTTTTTT,CASRSQPAGGETNTGELFF
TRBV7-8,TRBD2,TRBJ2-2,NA,TGTGCCAGCAGCTCCCGGGTAGCGGGAGTGGGAACCGGGGAGCTGTTTTTT,CASSSRVAGVGTGELFF
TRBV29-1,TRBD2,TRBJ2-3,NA,TGCAGCCCGGAGGGATTAGCGGGACTCACTTATACGCAGTATTTT,CSPEGLAGLTYTQYF
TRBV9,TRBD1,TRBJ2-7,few,TGTGCCAGCAGCGCGACAGGGGGTTGGAACGAGCAGTACTTC,CASSATGGWNEQYF
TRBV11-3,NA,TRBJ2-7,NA,TGTGCCAGCAGCTTAAGGCCCGGGAACGAGCAGTACTTC,CASSLRPGNEQYF
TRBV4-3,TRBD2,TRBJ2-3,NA,TGCGCCAGCAGCCAAGATTTGCAAGCGGGGCGCACAGATACGCAGTATTTT,CASSQDLQAGRTDTQYF
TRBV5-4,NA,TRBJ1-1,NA,TGTGCCAGCAGCCCCGGTTTAAGGGTAAACACTGAAGCTTTCTTT,CASSPGLRVNTEAFF
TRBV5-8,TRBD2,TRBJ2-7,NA,TGTGCCAGCAGCCCTGGGACTAGCGGGCGGAGCTCCTACGAGCAGTACTTC,CASSPGTSGRSSYEQYF
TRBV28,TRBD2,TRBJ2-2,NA,TGTGCCAGCAGTTTTTCTGGGGAGGGGAGAACCGGGGAGCTGTTTTTT,CASSFSGEGRTGELFF
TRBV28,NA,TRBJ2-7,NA,TGTGCCAGCAACGCGATCGGAAGGACCTACGAGCAGTACTTC,CASNAIGRTYEQYF
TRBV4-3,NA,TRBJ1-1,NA,TGCGCCAGCAGCCAAGAACGGGGGGCGAACACTGAAGCTTTCTTT,CASSQERGANTEAFF
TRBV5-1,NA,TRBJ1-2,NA,TGCGCCAGCAGCTTGGAGGGAACCAACTATGGCTACACCTTC,CASSLEGTNYGYTF
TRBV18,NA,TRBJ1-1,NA,TGTGCCAGCTCACCACAGGAGGGGGGTTGGACTGAAGCTTTCTTT,CASSPQEGGWTEAFF
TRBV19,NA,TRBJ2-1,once,TGTGCCAGTAGTATACCTCCTCTGGGTGAGCAGTTCTTC,CASSIPPLGEQFF
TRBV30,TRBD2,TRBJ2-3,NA,TGTGCCTGGAGAGACGGGGGGGGAGATACGCAGTATTTT,CAWRDGGGDTQYF